The entry below gives a single TCR beta chain sequence along with its context. As processed by the authors: It was from reference gene primer amplification that nucleated cell counts were estimated. Some clones are missing from TCRdb's copy, which holds only in-frame ones; the method was immunoSEQ multiplex PCR. V, J and clone size were drawn from that table, and D and trimming were deduced from the DNA. The data hold 90,000 to 120,000 clones, with around 90% observed a single time. The data are from a study of blood T cell repertoires in COVID-19. Whole-study context: Some COVID-19 samples were acute and others convalescent; all came from the United States, Italy and Spain. From T cells, B-cell-depleted T cells, or PBMCs came the material, which was cDNA or gDNA.

The V end lost 0 bases, the J end lost 6 bases, and 6 bases lay between the germline ends. CDR3 size: 11 residues. From germline, CDR1 is DFQATT and CDR2 SNEGSKA (reference sequence). Sequenced material: peripheral blood. The gene calls are TRBV20-1 and TRBJ2-7; D not certain. The TCR sequence derives from a human donor in a cohort sampled during active COVID-19. CDR3 nucleotide sequence: TGCAGTGCTAGAGATCCTCCCGAGCAGTACTTC. Encoded protein: CSARDPPEQYF.